These T cell receptor beta chains were read from a single sample in a study of CD8 T cells in Susac syndrome. TCRdb called the immunoSEQ multiplex PCR reads again in MiXCR, with one record for every CDR3 protein. The sample records some 52,000 distinct CDR3 sequences, around 93% being singletons. Input material: CD8+ T cells from PBMCs. These receptors all come from a human donor with multiple sclerosis. CDR3s include the opening cysteine and the closing phenylalanine or tryptophan. Fields, in order: V gene, clone size, D gene, J gene, CDR3 protein, CDR3 DNA. A D gene is named only where the DNA matches it firmly. Rows give clone size only sometimes, using once, few, many, or a class for an expanded clone.

TRBV6-5	.	.	TRBJ2-3	CASSYVQGRDTQYF	TGTGCCAGCAGTTACGTCCAGGGGAGAGATACGCAGTATTTT
TRBV7-3	.	.	TRBJ2-1	CASSETGVGDEQFF	TGTGCCAGCAGCGAGACAGGTGTGGGGGATGAGCAGTTCTTC
TRBV9	.	TRBD2	TRBJ2-3	CASSVRTSGADTQYF	TGTGCCAGCAGCGTACGGACTAGCGGGGCAGATACGCAGTATTTT
TRBV6-5	.	TRBD1	TRBJ1-6	CATQGAGHNSPLHF	TGTGCCACCCAGGGGGCAGGACATAATTCACCCCTCCACTTT
TRBV5-1	.	TRBD1	TRBJ2-3	CASSSTDRVTDTQYF	TGCGCCAGCAGCTCGACCGACAGGGTCACAGATACGCAGTATTTT
TRBV7-9	.	.	TRBJ2-3	CASSLRRFSTDTQYF	TGTGCCAGCAGCTTACGCAGGTTTTCCACAGATACGCAGTATTTT
TRBV7-9	.	.	TRBJ1-4	CASGAPWEKLFF	TGTGCCAGCGGCGCGCCGTGGGAAAAACTGTTTTTT
TRBV4-1	.	.	TRBJ2-2	CASRHQVADTGELFF	TGCGCCAGCAGACATCAGGTCGCGGACACCGGGGAGCTGTTTTTT
TRBV7-9	once	TRBD1	TRBJ2-3	CASSWLGQRYVDTQYF	TGTGCCAGCAGCTGGCTGGGACAGCGGTATGTGGATACGCAGTATTTT
TRBV9	few	TRBD2	TRBJ2-1	CASSVGGGGYNEQFF	TGTGCCAGCAGCGTTGGAGGCGGGGGATACAATGAGCAGTTCTTC
TRBV28	.	TRBD1	TRBJ2-5	CASSFGTGEETQYF	TGTGCCAGCAGTTTCGGGACAGGGGAAGAGACCCAGTACTTC
TRBV4-3	.	TRBD1	TRBJ2-3	CASSQTADRARTDTQYF	TGCGCCAGCAGCCAAACGGCCGACAGGGCGAGGACAGATACGCAGTATTTT
TRBV15	.	TRBD1	TRBJ1-1	CATSVGQGTLDTEAFF	TGTGCCACCAGCGTGGGACAGGGAACGTTGGACACTGAAGCTTTCTTT
TRBV10-2	.	.	TRBJ2-7	CASSESTLTLAEQYF	TGCGCCAGCAGTGAGTCGACTCTTACCTTGGCCGAGCAGTACTTC
TRBV7-8	.	.	TRBJ2-7	CASSLRGLHEQYF	TGTGCCAGCAGCTTACGAGGGCTCCACGAGCAGTACTTC
TRBV6-1	.	.	TRBJ1-5	CASRKLGHDSNQPQHF	TGTGCCAGCAGGAAACTTGGACATGATAGCAATCAGCCCCAGCATTTT
TRBV9	.	TRBD2	TRBJ2-1	CASSTRTSGGVSSYNEQFF	TGTGCCAGCAGCACACGGACTAGCGGGGGGGTAAGCTCCTACAATGAGCAGTTCTTC
TRBV7-9	.	.	TRBJ2-5	CASSSPGLGETQYF	TGTGCCAGCAGCTCTCCAGGGTTAGGGGAGACCCAGTACTTC
TRBV5-8	.	TRBD1	TRBJ2-1	CASSLARQGSFYNEQFF	TGTGCCAGCAGCTTGGCCCGACAGGGGAGCTTCTACAATGAGCAGTTCTTC
TRBV11-2	.	TRBD2	TRBJ2-7	CASSLTSGGTYEQYF	TGTGCCAGCAGCTTAACTAGCGGGGGTACCTACGAGCAGTACTTC
TRBV3-1	.	TRBD2	TRBJ2-1	CASSQVTGVASGTSSYNEQFF	TGTGCCAGCAGCCAAGTTACAGGGGTGGCTAGCGGGACTAGCTCCTACAATGAGCAGTTCTTC
TRBV19	.	.	TRBJ2-4	CASSNHWTRADGAKNIQYF	TGTGCCAGTAGTAACCACTGGACACGGGCTGATGGGGCCAAAAACATTCAGTACTTC
TRBV9	.	.	TRBJ2-6	CASTSFVRDPTSGANVLTF	TGTGCCAGCACCTCGTTTGTTAGAGATCCTACCTCTGGGGCCAACGTCCTGACTTTC
TRBV27	.	TRBD1	TRBJ2-2	CASSLSWDRGHTGELFF	TGTGCCAGCAGTCTCTCCTGGGACAGGGGGCACACCGGGGAGCTGTTTTTT
TRBV5-5	.	.	TRBJ1-4	CASSFRDIGRTNEKLFF	TGTGCCAGCAGCTTCCGGGACATCGGGAGGACTAATGAAAAACTGTTTTTT
TRBV27	.	.	TRBJ1-1	CASGRGSTEAFF	TGTGCCAGCGGGAGGGGGAGTACTGAAGCTTTCTTT
TRBV7-9	.	TRBD1	TRBJ2-6	CASSLGTGGQGSNVLTF	TGTGCCAGCAGCTTAGGGACAGGGGGCCAGGGGAGCAACGTCCTGACTTTC
TRBV11-2	.	.	TRBJ2-7	CASSLDRYEQYF	TGTGCCAGCAGCTTAGATCGGTACGAGCAGTACTTC
TRBV2	.	.	TRBJ1-1	CASSGGYSTEAFF	TGTGCCAGCAGCGGGGGTTATAGCACTGAAGCTTTCTTT
TRBV2	.	.	TRBJ2-5	CTLRGGFETQYF	TGTACCCTCAGGGGGGGCTTTGAGACCCAGTACTTC
TRBV4-1	.	.	TRBJ2-1	CASSQIGTYNEQFF	TGCGCCAGCAGCCAAATTGGGACTTACAATGAGCAGTTCTTC
TRBV29-1	.	.	TRBJ1-2	CSADSGPMMSNYGYTF	TGCAGCGCGGACAGCGGTCCGATGATGTCTAACTATGGCTACACCTTC
TRBV11-2	.	TRBD1	TRBJ2-7	CASTNQGQAPYEQYF	TGTGCCAGCACCAACCAGGGACAGGCCCCCTACGAGCAGTACTTC
TRBV4-3	.	.	TRBJ2-3	CASSQEVGTPHTDTQYF	TGCGCCAGCAGCCAAGAGGTGGGGACACCGCACACAGATACGCAGTATTTT
TRBV27	.	.	TRBJ1-1	CASRSTVLNTEAFF	TGTGCCAGCAGGTCGACAGTCCTGAACACTGAAGCTTTCTTT
TRBV20-1	.	TRBD1	TRBJ2-5	CSARDGRQGETQYF	TGCAGTGCTAGAGATGGGAGACAGGGAGAGACCCAGTACTTC
TRBV6-6	.	.	TRBJ1-4	CASSYNRERDEKLFF	TGTGCCAGCAGTTACAATCGAGAGAGGGATGAAAAACTGTTTTTT
TRBV19	once	.	TRBJ2-7	CASSIGGGIYEQYF	TGTGCCAGTAGTATCGGAGGGGGTATCTACGAGCAGTACTTC
TRBV20-1	.	TRBD2	TRBJ2-1	CSATIRLAGGNEQFF	TGCAGTGCTACCATCCGACTAGCGGGGGGGAATGAGCAGTTCTTC
TRBV7-8	.	.	TRBJ1-6	CASSLAAGGYSPLHF	TGTGCCAGCAGCTTAGCAGCTGGTGGATATTCACCCCTCCACTTT
TRBV6-6	.	.	TRBJ1-5	CASRQYSNQPQHF	TGTGCCAGCAGACAGTATAGCAATCAGCCCCAGCATTTT
TRBV3-1	.	.	TRBJ2-7	CASSQGSFYEQYF	TGTGCCAGCAGCCAGGGTAGCTTCTACGAGCAGTACTTC
TRBV30	.	.	TRBJ2-5	CAWFGTAGLGLETQYF	TGTGCCTGGTTCGGGACAGCAGGACTAGGACTGGAGACCCAGTACTTC
TRBV5-1	.	.	TRBJ2-7	CASSPLTGMEQYF	TGCGCCAGCAGCCCCCTAACGGGGATGGAGCAGTACTTC
TRBV20-1	.	TRBD2	TRBJ2-3	CSARDLGLTSGGAGTDTQYF	TGCAGTGCTAGAGATCTGGGGCTAACTAGCGGGGGGGCTGGCACAGATACGCAGTATTTT
TRBV4-2	few	.	TRBJ1-2	CASSQEAGRHYGYTF	TGTGCCAGCAGCCAAGAGGCAGGGAGGCACTATGGCTACACCTTC
TRBV18	.	.	TRBJ2-7	CASSPPTSYEQYF	TGTGCCAGCTCACCACCGACGTCCTACGAGCAGTACTTC
TRBV6-2/TRBV6-3	.	.	TRBJ1-1	CASRQELTEAFF	TGTGCCAGCAGGCAAGAGTTAACTGAAGCTTTCTTT
TRBV7-6	.	.	TRBJ2-5	CASREGGPGETQYF	TGTGCCAGCAGGGAGGGGGGCCCGGGGGAGACCCAGTACTTC
TRBV29-1	.	.	TRBJ2-7	CSVQPGLQYEQYF	TGCAGCGTCCAACCGGGACTGCAGTACGAGCAGTACTTC
TRBV9	few	.	TRBJ1-5	CASNEGPSNQPQHF	TGTGCCAGCAATGAAGGGCCTAGCAATCAGCCCCAGCATTTT